One and the same sample provided the 22 T cell receptor beta chains below, sequenced in a study of T cells after yellow fever vaccination. TCRdb independently ran MiXCR on the 5' RACE reads; one entry per CDR3 protein. The sample has under 95,000 distinct CDR3 sequences, approximately 7.3% seen once. This sample comprised CD8+ T cells sorted from PBMCs, obtained less than 11 days after the first yellow fever vaccination. These receptors were collected from a man between 18 and 29 years old who received the YFV17D yellow fever vaccine.

This clonotype has just a few counts. The gene calls are TRBV9 and TRBJ1-1; maybe TRBD1 (6 bases). CDR3 length: 14 amino acids. The germline CDR1 and CDR2 sequences are SGDLS and YYNGEE. Trimming took 3 bases from V and 2 from J, leaving 11 bases between them. CDR3 region: CASSEGDTNTEAFF. The CDR3 DNA is TGTGCCAGCAGCGAGGGGGACACAAACACTGAAGCTTTCTTT.

This clonotype was seen more than once but under ten times. The chain has TRBV7-8 and TRBJ2-2; the match to TRBD1 covers 8 bases. This CDR3 comprises 15 residues. Per germline, CDR1 SGHVS and CDR2 FQNEAQ. With 3 bases clipped from V and 3 bases from J, the junction kept 3 bases outside the gene matches. The chain's CDR3 is CASSFDRGYTGELFF. The CDR3 coding sequence is TGTGCCAGCAGCTTCGACAGGGGATACACCGGGGAGCTGTTTTTT. The complete variable domain, with remaining parts taken from reference TRBV7-8 and TRBJ2-2, reads GAGVSQSPRYKVAKRGQDVALRCDPISGHVSLFWYQQALGQGPEFLTYFQNEAQLDKSGLPSDRFFAERPEGSVSTLKIQRTQQEDSAVYLCASSFDRGYTGELFFGEGSRLTVL.

CDR3 bases: TGTGCCAGCAGCCAACGGGGGGGGTATCAAGAGACCCAGTACTTC. Its translation is CASSQRGGYQETQYF. The rearrangement joins TRBV3-1 to TRBJ2-5; 8 bases are shared with TRBD2. The V segment lost 2 bases and the J segment 2 bases; nucleotides outside the gene matches: 4. Germline CDR1 LGHDT, CDR2 YNNKEL (reference sequence). There are 15 residues in the CDR3.

There are many counts of this clonotype. The chain is built from TRBV5-8 and TRBJ2-3, with D possibly matching TRBD1 (6 bases). The V gene's germline CDR1 is SGHTS and CDR2 YDEGEE. Between the trimmed V and J ends, which lost 0 bases and 6 bases, there was a span of 20 bases. CDR3 length: 17 residues. The CDR3 is CASSLAPGHWMSDTQYF. The CDR3 bases are TGTGCCAGCAGCTTGGCCCCGGGACATTGGATGTCCGATACGCAGTATTTT.

This clonotype was found many times. The chain couples TRBV12-3 or TRBV12-4 to TRBJ1-5; 9 bases line up with TRBD1. The CDR3 totals 15 residues. V lost 7 bases to trimming and J lost 6 bases; unmatched junction nucleotides: 10. DNA of the CDR3: TGTGCCAGCACACCCGGGGACAGGGAGGGTCAGCCCCAGCATTTT. Protein sequence: CASTPGDREGQPQHF.

This clonotype appeared many times. This sequence joins TRBV7-2 and TRBJ2-1; 10 bases fit TRBD1. In germline, CDR1 is SGHTA, CDR2 FQGNSA. The CDR3 loop spans 16 amino acids. The J segment lost 1 base and the V segment lost 5 bases, leaving 5 bases of the junction unmatched. This chain's CDR3 is CASSPRDRGSYNEQFF. The CDR3 DNA follows: TGTGCCAGCAGCCCACGGGACAGGGGATCCTACAATGAGCAGTTCTTC.

This clonotype was seen only a few times. The CDR3 loop reads CASNLLADTYEQYF. CDR3 bases: TGTGCCAGCAATCTACTAGCGGACACCTACGAGCAGTACTTC. J is TRBJ2-7 and V is TRBV6-2 or TRBV6-3; 8 bases align to TRBD2. Germline assignment: CDR1 MNHEY and CDR2 SVGEGT. The CDR3 sequence is 14 residues long. Trimming removed 7 bases from V and 2 bases from J; junction bases left unmatched: 7.

This clonotype turned up a few times. The rearrangement links TRBV28 to TRBJ2-7, with D possibly matching TRBD1 (5 bases). The CDR3 spans 16 residues. Deletions cut 6 bases from V and 4 bases from J, with 22 bases between. Germline CDR1 and CDR2: MDHEN and SYDVKM. The DNA for the CDR3 is TGTGCCAGCAGCCCAGAACTCCTAGACAGTCCTTACGAGCAGTACGTC. This translates into CASSPELLDSPYEQYV.

The sample holds many counts of this clonotype. The CDR3 DNA is TGCGCCAGCAGCCAAGATTCCGAAGGGGTTTATAGCAATCAGCCCCAGCATTTT. This codes for CASSQDSEGVYSNQPQHF. The chain carries TRBV4-1 and TRBJ1-5, with D possibly matching TRBD1 (5 bases). Germline CDR1 reads MGHRA; CDR2 reads YSYEKL. V lost 0 bases to trimming and J lost 0 bases, with 15 bases between them. The CDR3 extends over 18 amino acids.

This clonotype has a count of ten or more. The V gene is TRBV4-3, the J gene TRBJ2-3; 12 bases line up with TRBD2. The CDR3 runs 17 residues. The V gene end was trimmed by 5 bases and the J gene end by 1 base; junction bases not matched to a gene: 7. Germline V CDR1 and CDR2: LGHNA, YSLEER. The CDR3 reads CASSGRLAGDGTDTQYF. CDR3 DNA: TGCGCCAGCAGCGGACGACTAGCGGGGGACGGCACAGATACGCAGTATTTT.

This clonotype was recorded many times. The gene calls are TRBV29-1 and TRBJ2-7; maybe TRBD2 (6 bases). The germline gives CDR1 SQVTM, CDR2 ANQGSEA. V lost 7 bases and J lost 1, with 14 bases in between. The CDR3 totals 13 residues. The CDR3 sequence is CSALTSKSYEQYF. The CDR3 bases are TGCAGCGCGTTGACTAGTAAGTCCTACGAGCAGTACTTC.

This clonotype was seen ten or more times. The V call is TRBV11-2, the J call TRBJ2-7, with D uncertain. The germline V and J ends were trimmed by 5 bases and 1 base, with 18 bases remaining between them. CDR3 length: 16 amino acids. The germline CDR1 and CDR2 sequences are SGHAT and FQNNGV. The CDR3 region is CASSGRRVALSYEQYF. The CDR3 DNA sequence: TGTGCCAGCAGCGGACGGAGAGTAGCCCTATCCTACGAGCAGTACTTC.

This clonotype was seen repeatedly, ten times or more. The chain couples TRBV6-6 to TRBJ2-5; tentatively, D is TRBD1 (6 bases). Germline values: CDR1 MNHNY, CDR2 SVGAGI (reference sequence). The CDR3 consists of 13 residues. V lost 4 bases and J lost 9, with 15 bases in between. This CDR3 reads CASSSGHPGAQYF. The CDR3 DNA is TGTGCCAGCAGTTCGGGACACCCCGGGGCCCAGTACTTC.

This clonotype was recorded at least ten times. V gene TRBV7-8 combines with J gene TRBJ2-3; D may match TRBD1 or TRBD2 (5 bases each). CDR1 and CDR2 (germline): SGHVS, FQNEAQ. The CDR3 runs 16 residues. V was shortened by 5 bases and J by 1 base, with 16 bases between the two germline ends. The CDR3 reads CASSRDQRVGTDTQYF. The CDR3 nucleotides are TGTGCCAGCAGCCGGGACCAAAGGGTAGGCACAGATACGCAGTATTTT.

This clonotype was recorded at least ten times. The rearrangement joins TRBV12-3 or TRBV12-4 to TRBJ2-5, with unresolved D. CDR3 size: 15 residues. V was clipped by 4 bases and J by 5 bases, with 17 bases between them. CDR3 DNA: TGTGCCAGCAGTTCTGACGAGCTCTTGTATGAGACCCAGTACTTC. It encodes CASSSDELLYETQYF.

This clonotype has at least ten counts. The chain combines TRBV2 with TRBJ2-1; D gene uncertain. Trimming shortened V by 1 base and J by 5 bases, and 15 bases separated the two germline ends. CDR3 length: 16 residues. Germline CDR1 and CDR2: SNHLY and FYNNEI. DNA for the CDR3: TGTGCCAGCAGTGAAGGGATAGGGTTCGGTCACAATGAGCAGTTCTTC. It is translated as CASSEGIGFGHNEQFF.

This clonotype was seen ten or more times. The chain carries TRBV24-1 and TRBJ2-5; D not resolved. In germline, CDR1 is KGHDR, CDR2 SFDVKD. Trimming took 0 bases from V and 2 from J, leaving 0 bases between them. There are 12 residues in the CDR3. Written as DNA, the CDR3 is TGTGCCACCAGTGATTTGCAAGAGACCCAGTACTTC. Translated, it gives CATSDLQETQYF.

This clonotype was observed a handful of times. The V call is TRBV21-1, the J call TRBJ2-7. TRBV21-1 is given as a pseudogene. CDR3 size: 15 residues. For the CDR3, the DNA is TGTGCCAGCAGCATCCGACCGAGACGGATCTACGAGCAGTACGTC. Its protein is CASSIRPRRIYEQYV.

V usage is TRBV7-9 and J usage is TRBJ2-3; a possible D gene is TRBD2 (7 bases). The CDR3 consists of 17 residues. Germline-derived CDR1 and CDR2 are SEHNR and FQNEAQ (reference sequence). V was trimmed by 5 bases and J by 4 bases, leaving 22 bases between them. The CDR3 here is CASSKDRDYRVPDTQYF. The CDR3 nucleotides read TGTGCCAGCAGCAAAGATCGGGACTACAGGGTCCCAGATACGCAGTATTTT.

This clonotype was observed at least ten times. The chain is built from TRBV7-6 and TRBJ1-2, with TRBD1 matching 10 bases. The junction had 4 bases not matched to a gene; V was cut back by 5 bases and J by 7 bases. The V gene's germline CDR1 is SGHVS and CDR2 FNYEAQ. CDR3 length: 13 residues. The CDR3 sequence is CASSRTGGGGYTF. CDR3 DNA sequence: TGTGCCAGCAGCAGGACAGGGGGTGGTGGCTACACCTTC.

This clonotype has more than one count but fewer than ten. This chain connects TRBV6-4 to TRBJ2-1, with TRBD1 matching over 8 bases. The germline gives CDR1 MRHNA, CDR2 SNTAGT. This CDR3 comprises 14 residues. V shed 3 bases, J shed 8 bases, and the junction held 6 bases outside the gene matches. In nucleotides, the CDR3 is TGTGCCAGCAGTGAGACCCAGGGGGCGGATGAGCAGTTCTTC. Protein product: CASSETQGADEQFF.

At least ten counts were recorded for this clonotype. This chain connects TRBV7-3 to TRBJ2-1; 9 bases align to TRBD2. Per germline, CDR1 SGHTA and CDR2 FQGTGA. V lost 4 bases, J lost 1 base, and 5 bases stayed unmatched. This CDR3 comprises 16 residues. The CDR3 bases are TGTGCCAGCAGCTCGGAACTAGCGGGTTCCTACAATGAGCAGTTCTTC. Protein sequence: CASSSELAGSYNEQFF. The variable domain in full, completed from reference TRBV7-3 and TRBJ2-1, reads GAGVSQTPSNKVTEKGKYVELRCDPISGHTALYWYRQSLGQGPEFLIYFQGTGAADDSGLPNDRFFAVRPEGSVSTLKIQRTERGDSAVYLCASSSELAGSYNEQFFGPGTRLTVL.